These 14 T cell receptor beta chains share one sample of origin, sequenced in a study of cytomegalovirus exposure and HLA in healthy donors. The primer mix had 60 Vbeta and 13 Jbeta primers. Here immunoSEQ multiplex PCR was the method, and the copy in TCRdb shows in-frame clones only, minus some. The top ten hold 5.5% to 7.5% of the sample, which has about 120,000 clones, over 8.5% seen once. Source material: PBMCs. These receptors were taken from a woman aged 40 to 50 in good health and CMV-seropositive.

The CDR3 coding sequence is TGCGCCAGCAGCTCAGGACTGGATAATCAGCCCCAGCATTTT. The encoded protein is CASSSGLDNQPQHF. The chain joins TRBV5-1 to TRBJ1-5; D remains ambiguous. The V end was cut by 3 bases, the J end by 4 bases, with 11 bases between. CDR3 length: 14 residues. From germline, CDR1 is SGHRS and CDR2 YFSETQ.

A note on this clone: The identical CDR3 is also encoded by other nucleotide sequences in the sample. The chain joins TRBV6-4 to TRBJ2-1, with 9 nucleotides matching TRBD2. The CDR3 length is 15 residues. With V trimmed by 0 bases and J by 8 bases, 5 bases remained unmatched. Germline loops: CDR1 MRHNA, CDR2 SNTAGT. In DNA form, the CDR3 reads TGTGCCAGCAGTGACTCTGGCGGGGGGGCCCATGAGCAGTTCTTC. Translation: CASSDSGGGAHEQFF.

This clone was observed a handful of times. The chain recombines TRBV19 with TRBJ2-7, with unresolved D. Germline V gene data show CDR1 as LNHDA and CDR2 as SQIVND (reference sequence). Trimming left V 2 bases short and J 1 base short, with 6 bases between. The CDR3 totals 13 residues. CDR3 amino acids: CASSIRLSYEQYF. CDR3 nucleotides: TGTGCCAGTAGTATACGTCTTTCCTACGAGCAGTACTTC. The complete variable domain, with remaining parts taken from reference TRBV19 and TRBJ2-7, reads DGGITQSPKYLFRKEGQNVTLSCEQNLNHDAMYWYRQDPGQGLRLIYYSQIVNDFQKGDIAEGYSVSREKKESFPLTVTSAQKNPTAFYLCASSIRLSYEQYFGPGTRLTVT.

This clone showed up just a few times. The chain combines TRBV2 with TRBJ1-5; D perhaps matches TRBD1 (5 bases). This CDR3 comprises 15 residues. With 6 bases removed from V and 2 bases from J, the gap between germline ends came to 14 bases. Germline lookup yields CDR1 SNHLY and CDR2 FYNNEI. CDR3 coding DNA: TGTGCCAGCAGGGCAGGGCCTGGGGGCAATCAGCCCCAGCATTTT. Protein product: CASRAGPGGNQPQHF.

This clone was counted only a few times. In DNA, the CDR3 is TGTGCCAGCAGTGAACGACAGGGTTTAGGGCAGTACTTC. This encodes CASSERQGLGQYF. The V gene is TRBV25-1, the J gene TRBJ2-7; 7 bases are a match to TRBD1. Germline assignment: CDR1 MGHDK and CDR2 SYGVNS. The CDR3 has 13 residues. With V trimmed by 2 bases and J by 9 bases, 7 bases remained unmatched.

This clone showed up just a few times. This sequence joins TRBV6-5 and TRBJ1-4, with D uncertain. Trimming left V 5 bases short and J 5 bases short, with 3 bases between. Germline CDR1 MNHEY, CDR2 SVGAGI. CDR3 length equals 11 residues. The CDR3 nucleotides are TGTGCCAGCAGTCAGAATGAAAAACTGTTTTTT. Protein: CASSQNEKLFF.

This clone was seen a few times. The rearrangement uses TRBV30 and TRBJ2-3; D not certain. This CDR3 comprises 14 residues. CDR1 is GTSNPN and CDR2 is SVGIG in the germline V gene (reference sequence). V was pared by 3 bases and J by 0 bases, with 10 bases between. The CDR3 DNA reads as TGTGCCTGGAGCCTCAGTCTCAGCACAGATACGCAGTATTTT. This encodes CAWSLSLSTDTQYF. The full variable domain, with the rest looked up from reference TRBV30 and TRBJ2-3, is SQTIHQWPATLVQPVGSPLSLECTVEGTSNPNLYWYRQAAGRGLQLLFYSVGIGQISSEVPQNLSASRPQDRQFILSSKKLLLSDSGFYLCAWSLSLSTDTQYFGPGTRLTVL.

This clone was found a few times. This chain joins TRBV7-3 and TRBJ2-2; no definite D call. Deletions cut 5 bases from V and 7 bases from J, with 8 bases between. The CDR3 is 12 residues long. The V gene's germline CDR1 is SGHTA and CDR2 FQGTGA. The CDR3 DNA is TGTGCCAGCAGCGTACTTTACGGGGAGCTGTTTTTT. This gives the protein CASSVLYGELFF.

This chain uses TRBV11-2 with TRBJ2-2; 10 nucleotides match TRBD2. With V trimmed by 3 bases and J by 10 bases, 8 bases remained unmatched. This CDR3 contains 15 residues. Germline V gives CDR1 SGHAT, CDR2 FQNNGV. As DNA, the CDR3 is TGTGCCAGCAGCTTTGGGCTAGCGGGGGTTTTGGAGCTGTTTTTT. It yields the protein CASSFGLAGVLELFF. The full variable domain, rest sourced from reference TRBV11-2 and TRBJ2-2, is EAGVAQSPRYKIIEKRQSVAFWCNPISGHATLYWYQQILGQGPKLLIQFQNNGVVDDSQLPKDRFSAERLKGVDSTLKIQPAKLEDSAVYLCASSFGLAGVLELFFGEGSRLTVL.

This chain connects TRBV30 to TRBJ1-2, with a possible D match to TRBD1 (5 bases). Germline loops: CDR1 GTSNPN, CDR2 SVGIG (reference sequence). There are 12 residues in the CDR3. Trimming cost V 2 bases and J 5 bases, with 9 bases left between them. DNA for the CDR3: TGTGCCTGGAGTAAAGCAGGGTATGGCTACACCTTC. Its protein is CAWSKAGYGYTF.

Only a few counts were recorded for this clone. The chain combines TRBV28 with TRBJ2-7, with 13 bases matching TRBD2. After removal of 8 bases from V and 6 bases from J, the junction contained 10 bases not matched to a gene. The V gene's germline CDR1 is MDHEN and CDR2 SYDVKM. The CDR3 has 15 residues. CDR3 bases: TGTGCCAGCGTACGAACACTAGCGGGGGGGCGCGAGCAGTACTTC. This encodes CASVRTLAGGREQYF.

This clone has only a few counts. The chain links TRBV19 to TRBJ2-7; TRBD2 agrees at 10 bases. The CDR3 runs 15 residues. The trim removed 2 bases at V and 2 bases at J, leaving 3 bases unmatched. Germline CDR1 and CDR2: LNHDA and SQIVND (reference sequence). CDR3 residues: CASSILAGVTYEQYF. CDR3 DNA sequence: TGTGCCAGTAGTATACTAGCGGGGGTTACCTACGAGCAGTACTTC.

This sequence joins TRBV6-4 and TRBJ2-1; 8 positions agree with TRBD2. V was pared by 6 bases and J by 0 bases, with 10 bases of the junction left unmatched. CDR1 and CDR2 (germline): MRHNA, SNTAGT. This CDR3 is built from 17 residues. In nucleotides, the CDR3 is TGTGCCAGCAGGGGCAGCTTCGGGGGGGGCTCCTACAATGAGCAGTTCTTC. Protein: CASRGSFGGGSYNEQFF.

The chain carries TRBV5-1 and TRBJ2-1; D possibly corresponds to TRBD2 (7 bases). The CDR3 length is 16 residues. Germline V gene lookup returns CDR1 SGHRS and CDR2 YFSETQ. V lost 4 bases and J lost 4, with 18 bases in between. The CDR3 here is CASSLMSGGDYNEQFF. The CDR3 DNA sequence: TGCGCCAGCAGCCTTATGTCGGGGGGCGATTACAATGAGCAGTTCTTC.